Listed below are T cell receptor beta chains from one sample, sequenced in a study of identical twins. Using its own MiXCR run on the 5' RACE reads, TCRdb lists one record per CDR3 protein. This repertoire shows 250,000 or so distinct CDR3 sequences, about 7% found once; its top ten account for about 3.6%. This sample was also put to use in a study of yellow fever vaccine responses in identical twins.

The specimen sequenced was memory (CD45RO+) T cells sorted from blood. All receptors derive from a woman aged 18-29 years in good health. Both conserved end residues are part of each CDR3. A D gene is named only where the DNA matches it firmly. Clone size is stated in some rows and not others, as once, few, many or a class when expanded.

v_call: TRBV3-1
clone_size: few
d_call: -
j_call: TRBJ2-4
cdr3_aa: CASSQKKRSGNIQYF
cdr3_nt: TGTGCCAGCAGCCAAAAAAAACGAAGCGGGAACATTCAGTACTTC

v_call: TRBV3-1
clone_size: few
d_call: -
j_call: TRBJ2-4
cdr3_aa: CASSHSRQVVRNIQYF
cdr3_nt: TGTGCCAGCAGCCACTCGAGACAGGTTGTGAGGAACATTCAGTACTTC

v_call: TRBV12-3/TRBV12-4
clone_size: -
d_call: TRBD1
j_call: TRBJ1-3
cdr3_aa: CASSLSGGYGNTIYF
cdr3_nt: TGTGCCAGCAGTTTATCAGGGGGTTACGGAAACACCATATATTTT

v_call: TRBV4-2
clone_size: -
d_call: TRBD2
j_call: TRBJ2-2
cdr3_aa: CASSQASGRTNHTGELFF
cdr3_nt: TGTGCCAGCAGCCAAGCTAGCGGGAGGACAAATCATACCGGGGAGCTGTTTTTT

v_call: TRBV12-3/TRBV12-4
clone_size: -
d_call: TRBD1
j_call: TRBJ1-2
cdr3_aa: CASSLTGGAIYGYTF
cdr3_nt: TGTGCCAGCAGCTTAACAGGGGGGGCGATCTATGGCTACACCTTC

v_call: TRBV12-3/TRBV12-4
clone_size: many
d_call: -
j_call: TRBJ1-1
cdr3_aa: CASSLREQGTEAFF
cdr3_nt: TGTGCCAGCAGCCTGAGAGAACAGGGAACTGAAGCTTTCTTT

v_call: TRBV20-1
clone_size: many
d_call: -
j_call: TRBJ2-7
cdr3_aa: CSARDPDRIYEQYF
cdr3_nt: TGCAGTGCTAGAGATCCCGACCGGATCTACGAGCAGTACTTC

v_call: TRBV15
clone_size: few
d_call: TRBD2
j_call: TRBJ2-5
cdr3_aa: CATSRDLRTSGDQETQYF
cdr3_nt: TGTGCCACCAGCAGAGATCTGAGGACTAGCGGGGACCAAGAGACCCAGTACTTC

v_call: TRBV24-1
clone_size: few
d_call: -
j_call: TRBJ1-2
cdr3_aa: CATSPQGAGGYTF
cdr3_nt: TGTGCCACCAGCCCCCAGGGTGCTGGGGGCTACACCTTC

v_call: TRBV20-1
clone_size: many
d_call: -
j_call: TRBJ1-2
cdr3_aa: CSGLPETNYGYTF
cdr3_nt: TGCAGTGGTCTACCTGAAACTAACTATGGCTACACCTTC

v_call: TRBV28
clone_size: many
d_call: -
j_call: TRBJ1-2
cdr3_aa: CASRRGDGNYGYTF
cdr3_nt: TGTGCCAGCAGACGAGGGGACGGGAACTATGGCTACACCTTC

v_call: TRBV12-3/TRBV12-4
clone_size: many
d_call: -
j_call: TRBJ2-1
cdr3_aa: CASGWRDEQFF
cdr3_nt: TGTGCCAGCGGGTGGAGGGATGAGCAGTTCTTC

v_call: TRBV5-6
clone_size: -
d_call: -
j_call: TRBJ1-6
cdr3_aa: CASSFGTDSPLHF
cdr3_nt: TGTGCCAGCAGCTTCGGCACCGATTCACCCCTCCACTTT

v_call: TRBV14
clone_size: few
d_call: -
j_call: TRBJ2-2
cdr3_aa: CASSWADKTGELFF
cdr3_nt: TGTGCCAGCAGCTGGGCCGACAAGACCGGGGAGCTGTTTTTT

v_call: TRBV5-6
clone_size: -
d_call: -
j_call: TRBJ2-1
cdr3_aa: CASSLAFYNEQFF
cdr3_nt: TGTGCCAGCAGCTTGGCGTTTTACAATGAGCAGTTCTTC